Included here is one TCR beta chain sequence, with context. Its specificity is not known. Data came from immunoSEQ multiplex PCR; TCRdb stores just in-frame clones and leaves some out. This table has under 2,000,000 clones, about 94% appearing once. This sample was taken from a study of shared clonotypes between healthy human individuals. Study-wide background: Donor ages ranged 18 to 49 years: a couple of women, a few men. Donors had three CD4 naive, three CD4 memory, two CD8 naive and one CD8 memory plate apiece. Overall study results and limits: Sharing across four donors was highest in naive CD4 (around 5%) and lowest in memory CD8 (roughly 0.4%).

The ends lost 3 bases at V and 2 bases at J; junction bases unmatched: 8. The germline V gene encodes CDR1 MDHEN and CDR2 SYDVKM. CDR3 length equals 17 residues. Naive CD8 isolation took CD45RO-negative cells positively selected for CCR7 and excluded terminally differentiated effector memory CD45RA+ cells. The chain joins TRBV28 to TRBJ2-3; TRBD2 matches at 10 bases. Specimen: naive CD8+ T cells sorted from blood. This receptor was taken from a man between 18 and 35 years old in good health. For the CDR3, the DNA is TGTGCCAGCAGTTTCCGGACTAGCGGACGCTACACAGATACGCAGTATTTT. Amino acid sequence: CASSFRTSGRYTDTQYF.